This T cell receptor (beta chain) was retrieved from a study of shared clonotypes between healthy human individuals. The germline V and J ends were trimmed by 0 bases and 1 base, with 10 bases remaining between them. The CDR3 runs to 15 residues. The V gene's germline CDR1 is SGHRS and CDR2 YFSETQ. This clone was seen a single time. The protocol was immunoSEQ multiplex PCR, while the TCRdb copy is restricted to in-frame clones and leaves out a portion. The sample has 2 million to 2.5 million clones, approximately 95% seen once. The receptor was isolated from a man younger than 35 in good health. The rearrangement joins TRBV5-1 to TRBJ1-1; D possibly corresponds to TRBD1 (5 bases). Material: naive CD4+ T cells sorted from blood. The sample's subset: CD45RA+ positively selected. Here the CDR3 DNA reads TGCGCCAGCAGCTTGGTTGCCAGGGCGAACACTGAAGCTTTCTTT. This gives the protein CASSLVARANTEAFF.